This is a list of T cell receptor beta chains from one sample in a study of CD8 T cells in ankylosing spondylitis. TCRdb used MiXCR to reprocess the 5' RACE reads, holding one entry per CDR3 protein. This sample has around 440,000 distinct CDR3 sequences, with roughly 18% found just once. The sequenced material came from blood, either unsorted or a sorted T cell fraction (not recorded which). All receptors derive from a male donor with ankylosing spondylitis. Each CDR3 is given with its conserved first and last residue. A D gene is named only where the DNA matches it firmly. The size entry is marked missing in some rows and otherwise reads once, few, many or a size class.

D gene: .; J gene: TRBJ2-1; clone size: few; V gene: TRBV6-1; CDR3 protein: CASKKGRDNEQFF; CDR3 DNA: TGTGCCAGCAAAAAGGGTCGGGACAATGAGCAGTTCTTC
D gene: .; J gene: TRBJ2-7; clone size: .; V gene: TRBV5-6; CDR3 protein: CASTTGPSYEQYF; CDR3 DNA: TGTGCCAGCACAACAGGGCCATCCTACGAGCAGTACTTC
D gene: TRBD2; J gene: TRBJ2-2; clone size: .; V gene: TRBV12-3/TRBV12-4; CDR3 protein: CASSLREAGLGTGELFF; CDR3 DNA: TGTGCCAGCAGTTTAAGAGAAGCGGGACTTGGCACCGGGGAGCTGTTTTTT
D gene: TRBD2; J gene: TRBJ2-7; clone size: .; V gene: TRBV7-9; CDR3 protein: CASRPSGRGGEQYF; CDR3 DNA: TGTGCCAGCCGGCCCTCTGGCCGGGGGGGTGAGCAGTACTTC
D gene: .; J gene: TRBJ1-4; clone size: once; V gene: TRBV25-1; CDR3 protein: CASSGPQEKLFF; CDR3 DNA: TGTGCCAGCAGTGGACCCCAGGAAAAACTGTTTTTT
D gene: TRBD1; J gene: TRBJ1-2; clone size: .; V gene: TRBV2; CDR3 protein: CASSAYLTGGSGGYTF; CDR3 DNA: TGTGCCAGCAGTGCCTACCTTACAGGGGGCTCAGGTGGCTACACCTTC
D gene: TRBD2; J gene: TRBJ2-1; clone size: .; V gene: TRBV9; CDR3 protein: CASSVVGGAGGTHSSYNEQLF; CDR3 DNA: TGTGCCAGCAGCGTAGTAGGGGGTGCGGGAGGGACCCATAGCTCCTACAATGAGCAGCTCTTC
D gene: .; J gene: TRBJ2-1; clone size: .; V gene: TRBV12-3/TRBV12-4; CDR3 protein: CAARRFEQFF; CDR3 DNA: TGTGCCGCTCGACGATTTGAGCAGTTCTTC
D gene: .; J gene: TRBJ2-5; clone size: .; V gene: TRBV20-1; CDR3 protein: CSARDPVRQTQETQYF; CDR3 DNA: TGCAGTGCTAGAGATCCAGTGCGGCAAACCCAAGAGACCCAGTACTTC
D gene: .; J gene: TRBJ1-2; clone size: few; V gene: TRBV29-1; CDR3 protein: CSVEGASGYTF; CDR3 DNA: TGCAGCGTTGAGGGGGCGAGTGGCTACACCTTC
D gene: .; J gene: TRBJ2-7; clone size: .; V gene: TRBV20-1; CDR3 protein: CSAGGRESSYEQYF; CDR3 DNA: TGCAGTGCTGGGGGCCGGGAGAGCTCCTACGAGCAGTACTTC
D gene: .; J gene: TRBJ2-7; clone size: .; V gene: TRBV3-1; CDR3 protein: CASSQLGPTYEQYF; CDR3 DNA: TGTGCCAGCAGCCAACTCGGGCCGACCTACGAGCAGTACTTC
D gene: .; J gene: TRBJ2-7; clone size: few; V gene: TRBV27; CDR3 protein: CASSFRGLGYEQYF; CDR3 DNA: TGTGCCAGCAGTTTCCGGGGTCTGGGCTACGAGCAGTACTTC
D gene: .; J gene: TRBJ1-1; clone size: .; V gene: TRBV19; CDR3 protein: CASSIQAYGTEAFF; CDR3 DNA: TGTGCCAGTAGTATCCAGGCTTACGGCACTGAAGCTTTCTTT
D gene: TRBD2; J gene: TRBJ2-3; clone size: .; V gene: TRBV12-3/TRBV12-4; CDR3 protein: CASIPWVTSGRKSTDTQYF; CDR3 DNA: TGTGCCAGCATTCCCTGGGTGACTAGCGGGAGGAAGAGCACAGATACGCAGTATTTT
D gene: .; J gene: TRBJ2-5; clone size: few; V gene: TRBV14; CDR3 protein: CASSQATGKLAETQYF; CDR3 DNA: TGTGCCAGCAGCCAAGCCACAGGGAAGTTGGCAGAGACCCAGTACTTC
D gene: .; J gene: TRBJ1-2; clone size: .; V gene: TRBV7-2; CDR3 protein: CASSLDRVSNYGYTF; CDR3 DNA: TGTGCCAGCAGCTTAGATCGGGTCTCTAACTATGGCTACACCTTC
D gene: .; J gene: TRBJ2-1; clone size: .; V gene: TRBV15; CDR3 protein: CATSRAGQRWTDSYNEQFF; CDR3 DNA: TGTGCCACCAGCAGAGCCGGCCAACGTTGGACAGATTCCTACAATGAGCAGTTCTTC
D gene: .; J gene: TRBJ2-1; clone size: .; V gene: TRBV5-1; CDR3 protein: CASSLVGSSEYNEQFF; CDR3 DNA: TGCGCCAGCAGCTTGGTGGGTTCTAGCGAGTACAATGAGCAGTTCTTC
D gene: .; J gene: TRBJ2-4; clone size: .; V gene: TRBV5-1; CDR3 protein: CASSFIGGEGKNIQYF; CDR3 DNA: TGCGCCAGCAGCTTCATAGGAGGGGAAGGCAAAAACATTCAGTACTTC
D gene: .; J gene: TRBJ1-2; clone size: .; V gene: TRBV5-1; CDR3 protein: CASSLRTDGGSNYGYTF; CDR3 DNA: TGCGCCAGCAGCTTGCGGACGGATGGGGGATCCAACTATGGCTACACCTTC
D gene: TRBD1; J gene: TRBJ1-6; clone size: few; V gene: TRBV30; CDR3 protein: CAWSAGTGYNSPLHF; CDR3 DNA: TGTGCCTGGAGTGCCGGGACAGGGTATAATTCACCCCTCCACTTT
D gene: TRBD1; J gene: TRBJ1-4; clone size: few; V gene: TRBV20-1; CDR3 protein: CSAQTGLSEKLFF; CDR3 DNA: TGCAGTGCTCAGACAGGGCTCAGTGAAAAACTGTTTTTT
D gene: .; J gene: TRBJ2-1; clone size: few; V gene: TRBV9; CDR3 protein: CASSVGVGSYNEQFF; CDR3 DNA: TGTGCCAGCAGCGTGGGGGTGGGCTCCTACAATGAGCAGTTCTTC
D gene: .; J gene: TRBJ1-4; clone size: few; V gene: TRBV11-1; CDR3 protein: CASSGTLGQAATNEKLFF; CDR3 DNA: TGTGCCAGCAGCGGGACGTTGGGGCAGGCAGCAACTAATGAAAAACTGTTTTTT
D gene: TRBD2; J gene: TRBJ2-7; clone size: .; V gene: TRBV20-1; CDR3 protein: CSAPPGRGRAYEQYF; CDR3 DNA: TGCAGTGCCCCCCCTGGGCGCGGGAGAGCCTACGAGCAGTACTTC
D gene: .; J gene: TRBJ1-1; clone size: few; V gene: TRBV29-1; CDR3 protein: CSVGTYTEAFF; CDR3 DNA: TGCAGCGTTGGGACCTACACTGAAGCTTTCTTT
D gene: .; J gene: TRBJ1-3; clone size: few; V gene: TRBV28; CDR3 protein: CASSLGAGVSSSGNTIYF; CDR3 DNA: TGTGCCAGCAGTTTAGGGGCGGGAGTATCGAGCTCTGGAAACACCATATATTTT
D gene: TRBD1; J gene: TRBJ2-1; clone size: .; V gene: TRBV6-2/TRBV6-3; CDR3 protein: CASRKSGTDSYNEQFF; CDR3 DNA: TGTGCCAGCAGGAAATCCGGGACAGACTCCTACAATGAGCAGTTCTTC
D gene: TRBD1; J gene: TRBJ2-3; clone size: many; V gene: TRBV12-3/TRBV12-4; CDR3 protein: CASSEGQGDGDTQYF; CDR3 DNA: TGTGCCAGCAGCGAGGGACAGGGTGATGGAGATACGCAGTATTTT
D gene: .; J gene: TRBJ1-3; clone size: few; V gene: TRBV2; CDR3 protein: CASSGVISGNTIYF; CDR3 DNA: TGTGCCAGCAGCGGGGTTATCTCTGGAAACACCATATATTTT
D gene: .; J gene: TRBJ1-2; clone size: few; V gene: TRBV5-5; CDR3 protein: CASSPAREKNYGYTF; CDR3 DNA: TGTGCCAGCAGCCCCGCGCGGGAGAAAAACTATGGCTACACCTTC
D gene: .; J gene: TRBJ2-2; clone size: .; V gene: TRBV5-4; CDR3 protein: CASSLEGINTGELFF; CDR3 DNA: TGTGCCAGCAGCTTGGAGGGCATTAACACCGGGGAGCTGTTTTTT
D gene: .; J gene: TRBJ2-7; clone size: many; V gene: TRBV7-2; CDR3 protein: CASSLAGNYEQYF; CDR3 DNA: TGTGCCAGCAGCTTAGCCGGAAACTACGAGCAGTACTTC
D gene: .; J gene: TRBJ2-7; clone size: many; V gene: TRBV20-1; CDR3 protein: CSARGGGYQKKDEQYF; CDR3 DNA: TGCAGTGCTAGAGGTGGAGGATACCAAAAGAAGGACGAGCAGTACTTC
D gene: .; J gene: TRBJ2-2; clone size: many; V gene: TRBV20-1; CDR3 protein: CSARGFTGTNTGELFF; CDR3 DNA: TGCAGTGCTAGAGGATTTACCGGAACTAACACCGGGGAGCTGTTTTTT
D gene: TRBD2; J gene: TRBJ2-3; clone size: .; V gene: TRBV3-1; CDR3 protein: CACSHRLAGTDTQYF; CDR3 DNA: TGTGCCTGCAGCCACCGACTAGCGGGCACAGATACGCAGTATTTT
D gene: TRBD1; J gene: TRBJ1-4; clone size: .; V gene: TRBV11-1; CDR3 protein: CASSNTSRTGVATNEKLFF; CDR3 DNA: TGTGCCAGCAGCAATACTAGCCGGACAGGGGTGGCAACTAATGAAAAACTGTTTTTT
D gene: TRBD1; J gene: TRBJ1-6; clone size: few; V gene: TRBV27; CDR3 protein: CASSPGQETNSPLHF; CDR3 DNA: TGTGCCAGCAGTCCGGGACAGGAGACAAATTCACCCCTCCACTTT
D gene: TRBD1; J gene: TRBJ2-7; clone size: .; V gene: TRBV9; CDR3 protein: CASSDTGGIFSYEQYF; CDR3 DNA: TGTGCCAGCAGCGACACAGGGGGCATATTCTCCTACGAGCAGTACTTC
D gene: .; J gene: TRBJ2-2; clone size: many; V gene: TRBV29-1; CDR3 protein: CSVENPTGSPNTGELFF; CDR3 DNA: TGCAGCGTAGAGAACCCTACAGGGTCCCCGAACACCGGGGAGCTGTTTTTT
D gene: TRBD1; J gene: TRBJ2-7; clone size: .; V gene: TRBV20-1; CDR3 protein: CSARGDRGYEQYF; CDR3 DNA: TGCAGTGCTAGAGGGGACAGGGGCTACGAGCAGTACTTC
D gene: .; J gene: TRBJ2-6; clone size: .; V gene: TRBV4-3; CDR3 protein: CASSQAAGPLTGANVLTF; CDR3 DNA: TGCGCCAGCAGCCAAGCGGCGGGACCCCTAACTGGGGCCAACGTCCTGACTTTC
D gene: TRBD2; J gene: TRBJ2-7; clone size: .; V gene: TRBV11-2; CDR3 protein: CASSPRTSWQYF; CDR3 DNA: TGTGCCAGCAGCCCACGGACTAGCTGGCAGTACTTC
D gene: TRBD1; J gene: TRBJ1-4; clone size: .; V gene: TRBV5-4; CDR3 protein: CASSSGQGRKHEKLFF; CDR3 DNA: TGTGCCAGCAGCTCTGGACAGGGGAGAAAGCATGAAAAACTGTTTTTT
D gene: .; J gene: TRBJ1-1; clone size: .; V gene: TRBV29-1; CDR3 protein: CSVGQLNTEAFF; CDR3 DNA: TGCAGCGTTGGACAGTTGAACACTGAAGCTTTCTTT
D gene: .; J gene: TRBJ1-1; clone size: .; V gene: TRBV5-1; CDR3 protein: CASRFDPLAEAFF; CDR3 DNA: TGCGCCAGCAGGTTCGACCCCCTGGCTGAAGCTTTCTTT
D gene: .; J gene: TRBJ1-5; clone size: .; V gene: TRBV30; CDR3 protein: CAWRVRGALNQPQHF; CDR3 DNA: TGTGCCTGGAGAGTAAGGGGGGCTCTCAATCAGCCCCAGCATTTT
D gene: TRBD1; J gene: TRBJ1-2; clone size: .; V gene: TRBV11-3; CDR3 protein: CASSPGQENYGYTF; CDR3 DNA: TGTGCCAGCAGCCCGGGACAGGAAAACTATGGCTACACCTTC
D gene: .; J gene: TRBJ2-7; clone size: few; V gene: TRBV5-8; CDR3 protein: CASSLSYGASYEQYF; CDR3 DNA: TGTGCCAGCAGCTTGTCGTATGGGGCGTCCTACGAGCAGTACTTC
D gene: TRBD1; J gene: TRBJ2-7; clone size: .; V gene: TRBV28; CDR3 protein: CASRRTGGGYEQYF; CDR3 DNA: TGTGCCAGCAGGCGCACAGGGGGCGGCTACGAGCAGTACTTC
D gene: .; J gene: TRBJ2-4; clone size: .; V gene: TRBV20-1; CDR3 protein: CSARDRTQAKNIQYF; CDR3 DNA: TGCAGTGCTAGAGATCGGACACAAGCGAAAAACATTCAGTACTTC
D gene: .; J gene: TRBJ1-1; clone size: few; V gene: TRBV5-1; CDR3 protein: CASSLRGTGGNTEAFF; CDR3 DNA: TGCGCCAGCAGCTTGAGGGGGACTGGAGGGAACACTGAAGCTTTCTTT
D gene: .; J gene: TRBJ1-2; clone size: many; V gene: TRBV12-5; CDR3 protein: CASGLVQGGDYGYTF; CDR3 DNA: TGTGCTAGTGGTTTGGTACAGGGAGGGGACTATGGCTACACCTTC
D gene: .; J gene: TRBJ2-1; clone size: .; V gene: TRBV2; CDR3 protein: CASVSINEQFF; CDR3 DNA: TGTGCCAGCGTTTCTATCAATGAGCAGTTCTTC